This T cell receptor beta chain was captured in a study of blood T cell repertoires in COVID-19. Study-wide context: From the United States, Italy and Spain came samples of acute and convalescent COVID-19. From T cells, B-cell-depleted T cells, or PBMCs came the material, which was cDNA or gDNA.

Trimming pared 6 bases from V and 3 bases from J, leaving 11 bases between. CDR1 SGHAT and CDR2 FQNNGV come from the germline V gene. This CDR3 spans 13 amino acids. Under the authors' procedure: Counts of nucleated cells, estimated from reference gene primer amplification, were obtained. Clones were sequenced by immunoSEQ multiplex PCR, and TCRdb holds only the in-frame ones, with some missing. The V and J calls and clone size were taken over from that table, and D and trimming were inferred from the DNA. The sample includes about 180,000 clones, around 85% of them seen just once. It was during active infection that Seattle patients were enrolled and then longitudinally followed.

This sequence originates from a man of 80 years or more with COVID-19, enrolled during active disease. Sequenced sample: peripheral blood. The chain combines TRBV11-2 with TRBJ2-5; possibly TRBD1 for D (5 bases). CDR3 nucleotide sequence: TGTGCCAGCAGGATGGACAACGAAGAGACCCAGTACTTC. Translating gives CASRMDNEETQYF.